There are a few counts of the clone carrying this TCR beta chain. The sample is drawn from a study of T cell changes during pregnancy in multiple sclerosis. The data were produced by immunoSEQ multiplex PCR, yet TCRdb's version contains in-frame clones alone and is incomplete. The table lists some 97,000 clones, about 94% of them singletons. Trimming stripped 7 bases from V and 3 bases from J, with 13 bases between. This CDR3 contains 14 residues. Germline-derived CDR1 and CDR2 are SNHLY and FYNNEI. The TCR originated in a female donor with multiple sclerosis, enrolled in a pregnancy study. The sample here was peripheral blood, taken before pregnancy. The V call is TRBV2, the J call TRBJ1-5; perhaps TRBD1 as D (5 bases). The CDR3 reads CASTPDTPNQPQHF. In nucleotides, the CDR3 is TGTGCCAGCACCCCGGACACCCCCAATCAGCCCCAGCATTTT.